The T cell receptor beta chain described here comes from a study of blood T cell repertoires in COVID-19 (dated by TCRdb to 2020 to 2021). Context from the whole study: Samples from collaborators originated in the United States, Italy and Spain and spanned both the acute and convalescent phases of COVID-19. The samples were drawn from two sources: the first 160 participants of the ongoing ImmuneRACE study, and approximately 1,300 subjects contributed by 6 global collaborators. The repertoires were made available in a free public database intended to serve as a resource for research on the immune response to SARS-CoV-2. The dataset comprised deeply sampled blood TCRbeta repertoires from subjects exposed to, actively infected with, or recovered from COVID-19. The prospective study material was composed of cDNA or gDNA derived from T cells, B-cell-depleted T cells, or PBMCs. The sample metadata nearly always contained a de-identified subject ID, COVID-19 status, age in years and sex. Where available, HLA class I and class II types were taken from metadata supplied by the sample provider and were not determined by assay-based typing.

The study at large found these results: Clinical and demographic metadata were provided uncurated, with the amount varying by source and participant.

The cysteine opens and the phenylalanine closes a CDR3 of 12 amino acids. Here the CDR3 DNA is all that survives: 36 bases in frame from base 1. V is shortened by 3 bases, J by 6 bases, and the region joining them spans 6 bases. CDR1 is given as LNHDA and CDR2 as SQIVND, both from the germline V gene (reference sequence). Another Seattle source contributed samples from volunteer blood donors who had recovered from COVID-19. Each collaborating institution followed its own protocols to collect whole blood in K2EDTA tubes. Collaborator samples were shipped for TCRbeta analysis as frozen whole blood, isolated PBMCs, or DNA extracted from either sample type. About this clone itself: The antigen this receptor binds is unknown. Base qualities are not recorded, but no much larger clone differs from it by a single base.

TCRbeta CDR3 regions were amplified from genomic DNA by means of the immunoSEQ Assay, a bias-controlled multiplex PCR. Regarding the original processing steps: The number of nucleated cells in each sample was estimated by amplification of reference gene primers within the assay. Sequence reads were collapsed and filtered to measure the absolute abundance of every unique TCRbeta CDR3 rearrangement. For each sample, productive Simpson clonality was calculated by taking the square root of Simpson's diversity index across productive rearrangements. TCRdb carries this immuneACCESS record with in-frame sequences only. Its versions omit some clonotypes, under half of them owing to an unresolved V gene in the studies checked, with the rest unexplained. V and J calls and clone size are copied from that table; D and trimming were computed from the DNA. Counted in this sample were roughly 120,000 clones; roughly nine tenths of them appeared once. In total, the top ten clones hold approximately 8.7% of the sample.

The source material was peripheral blood. This receptor was taken from a man aged 70-80 years who had recovered from COVID-19. This chain is built from TRBV19 and TRBJ1-5, with the D gene not clear enough to name. The CDR3: CASSIESQPQHF. The DNA sequence reads TGTGCCAGTAGTATTGAGTCTCAGCCCCAGCATTTT.